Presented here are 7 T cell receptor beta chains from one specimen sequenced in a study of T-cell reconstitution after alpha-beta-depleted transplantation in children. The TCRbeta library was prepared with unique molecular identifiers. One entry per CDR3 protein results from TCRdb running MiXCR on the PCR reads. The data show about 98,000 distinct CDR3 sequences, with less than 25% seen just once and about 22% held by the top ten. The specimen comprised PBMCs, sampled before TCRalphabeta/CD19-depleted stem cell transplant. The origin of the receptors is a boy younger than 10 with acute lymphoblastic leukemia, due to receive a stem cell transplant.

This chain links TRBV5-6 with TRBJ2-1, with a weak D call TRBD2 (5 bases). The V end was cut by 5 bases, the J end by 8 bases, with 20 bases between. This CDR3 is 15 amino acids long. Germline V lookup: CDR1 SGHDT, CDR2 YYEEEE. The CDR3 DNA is TGTGCCAGCAGTTCGCTCACCCCCCGAGCGGATGAGCAGTTCTTC. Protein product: CASSSLTPRADEQFF. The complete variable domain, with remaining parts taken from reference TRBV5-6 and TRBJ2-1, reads DAGVTQSPTHLIKTRGQQVTLRCSPKSGHDTVSWYQQALGQGPQFIFQYYEEEERQRGNFPDRFSGHQFPNYSSELNVNALLLGDSALYLCASSSLTPRADEQFFGPGTRLTVL.

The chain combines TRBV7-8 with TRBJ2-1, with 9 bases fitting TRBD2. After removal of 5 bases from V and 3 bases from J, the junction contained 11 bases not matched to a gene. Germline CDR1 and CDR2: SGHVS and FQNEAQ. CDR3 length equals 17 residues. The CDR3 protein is CASSARLAATFYNEQFF. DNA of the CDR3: TGTGCCAGCAGCGCCAGACTAGCGGCTACCTTCTACAATGAGCAGTTCTTC. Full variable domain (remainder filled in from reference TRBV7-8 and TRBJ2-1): GAGVSQSPRYKVAKRGQDVALRCDPISGHVSLFWYQQALGQGPEFLTYFQNEAQLDKSGLPSDRFFAERPEGSVSTLKIQRTQQEDSAVYLCASSARLAATFYNEQFFGPGTRLTVL.

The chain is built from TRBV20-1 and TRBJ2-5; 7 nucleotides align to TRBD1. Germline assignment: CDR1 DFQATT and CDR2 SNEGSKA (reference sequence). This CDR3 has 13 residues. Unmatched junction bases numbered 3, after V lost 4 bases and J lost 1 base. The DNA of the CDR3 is TGCAGTGCTACAGGACAGGCCCAAGAGACCCAGTACTTC. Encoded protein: CSATGQAQETQYF.

The CDR3 DNA reads TGTGCCAGCAGCCTTTCGCAGGGAAACCGGAATGAGCAGTTCTTC. The encoded protein is CASSLSQGNRNEQFF. V usage is TRBV7-9 and J usage is TRBJ2-1; D may be TRBD1 (5 bases). Germline-derived CDR1 and CDR2 are SEHNR and FQNEAQ (reference sequence). CDR3 size: 15 residues. The V end lost 5 bases, the J end lost 7 bases, and 18 bases lay between the germline ends.

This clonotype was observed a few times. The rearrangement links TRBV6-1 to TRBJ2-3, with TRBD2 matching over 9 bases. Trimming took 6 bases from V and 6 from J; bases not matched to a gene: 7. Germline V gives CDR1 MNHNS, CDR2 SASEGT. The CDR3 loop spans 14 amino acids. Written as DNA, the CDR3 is TGTGCCAGCAGGACGGGACTAGCATGGGATACGCAGTATTTT. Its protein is CASRTGLAWDTQYF.

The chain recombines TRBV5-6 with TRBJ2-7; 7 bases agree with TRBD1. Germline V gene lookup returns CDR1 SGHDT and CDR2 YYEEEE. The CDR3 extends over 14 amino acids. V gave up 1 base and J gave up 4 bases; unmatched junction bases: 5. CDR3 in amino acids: CASSLTGVQYEQYF. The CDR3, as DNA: TGTGCCAGCAGCTTGACAGGGGTCCAATACGAGCAGTACTTC.

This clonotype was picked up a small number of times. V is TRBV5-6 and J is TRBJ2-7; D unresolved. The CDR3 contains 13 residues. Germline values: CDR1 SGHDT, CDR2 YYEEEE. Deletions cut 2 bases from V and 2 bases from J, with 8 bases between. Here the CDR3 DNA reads TGTGCCAGCAGCTTAAGGGCGGCCTACGAGCAGTACTTC. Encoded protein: CASSLRAAYEQYF.